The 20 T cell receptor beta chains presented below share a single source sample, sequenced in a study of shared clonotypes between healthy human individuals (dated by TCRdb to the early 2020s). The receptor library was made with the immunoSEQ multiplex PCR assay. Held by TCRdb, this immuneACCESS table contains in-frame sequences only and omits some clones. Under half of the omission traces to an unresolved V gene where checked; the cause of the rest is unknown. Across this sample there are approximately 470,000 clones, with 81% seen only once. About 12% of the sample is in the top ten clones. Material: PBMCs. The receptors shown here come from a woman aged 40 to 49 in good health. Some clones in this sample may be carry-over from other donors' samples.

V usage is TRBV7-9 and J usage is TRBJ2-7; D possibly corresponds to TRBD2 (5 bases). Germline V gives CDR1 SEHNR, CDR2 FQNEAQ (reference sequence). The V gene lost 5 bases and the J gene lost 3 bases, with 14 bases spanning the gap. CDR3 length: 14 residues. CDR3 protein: CASSPSGEGYEQYF. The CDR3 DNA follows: TGTGCCAGCAGCCCGAGCGGAGAGGGCTACGAGCAGTACTTC.

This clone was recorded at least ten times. The CDR3 is CASRWTSGRPDQETQYF. The CDR3 DNA reads as TGTGCCAGCAGGTGGACTAGCGGGAGGCCAGATCAAGAGACCCAGTACTTC. The chain is built from TRBV28 and TRBJ2-5; 14 positions agree with TRBD2. The CDR3 sequence is 17 residues long. V lost 6 bases, J lost 2 bases, and 8 bases stayed unmatched. The germline V gene has CDR1 MDHEN and CDR2 SYDVKM.

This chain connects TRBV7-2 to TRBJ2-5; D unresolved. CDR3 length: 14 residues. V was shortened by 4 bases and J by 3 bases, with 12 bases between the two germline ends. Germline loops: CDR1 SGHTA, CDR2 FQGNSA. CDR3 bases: TGTGCCAGCAGCTCGGACCCTGGTGAAGAGACCCAGTACTTC. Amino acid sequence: CASSSDPGEETQYF.

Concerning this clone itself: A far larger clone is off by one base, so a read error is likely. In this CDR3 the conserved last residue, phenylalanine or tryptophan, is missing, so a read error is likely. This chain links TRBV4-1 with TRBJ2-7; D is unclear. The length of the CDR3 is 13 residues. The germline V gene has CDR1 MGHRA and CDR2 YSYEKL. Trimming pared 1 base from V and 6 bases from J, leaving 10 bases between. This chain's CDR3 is CASSQGSGGEQYL. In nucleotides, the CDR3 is TGCGCCAGCAGCCAAGGGTCGGGTGGCGAGCAGTACTTA.

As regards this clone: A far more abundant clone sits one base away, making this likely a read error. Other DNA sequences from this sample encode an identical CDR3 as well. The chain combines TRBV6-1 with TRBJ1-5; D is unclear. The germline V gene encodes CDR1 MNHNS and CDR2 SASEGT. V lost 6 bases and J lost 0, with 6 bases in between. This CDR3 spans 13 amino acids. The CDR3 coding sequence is TGTGCCAGCAGCGATCTTAGCAATCAGCCCCAGCATTTT. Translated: CASSDLSNQPQHF.

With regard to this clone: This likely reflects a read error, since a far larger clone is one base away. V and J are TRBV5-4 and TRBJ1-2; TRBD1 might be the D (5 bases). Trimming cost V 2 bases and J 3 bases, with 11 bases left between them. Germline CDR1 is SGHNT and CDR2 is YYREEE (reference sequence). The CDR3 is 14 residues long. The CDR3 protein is CASSFGDGDYGYTF. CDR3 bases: TGTGCCAGCAGCTTCGGGGACGGGGACTATGGCTACACCTTC.

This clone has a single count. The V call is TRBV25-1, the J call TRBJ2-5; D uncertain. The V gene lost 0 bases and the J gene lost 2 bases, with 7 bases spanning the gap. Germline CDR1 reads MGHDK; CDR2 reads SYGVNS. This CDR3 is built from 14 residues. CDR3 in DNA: TGTGCCAGCAGTGAATATGGCAGTCAAGAGACCCAGTACTTC. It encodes CASSEYGSQETQYF.

The CDR3 coding sequence is TGTGCCAGCAGCCGCGGTGGCCAGGGGACCACCGGGGAGCTGTTTTTT. Protein product: CASSRGGQGTTGELFF. This chain connects TRBV6-4 to TRBJ2-2; D is perhaps TRBD1 (6 bases). V dropped 6 bases and J dropped 4 bases, with 18 bases sitting between them. The CDR3 spans 16 residues. In germline, CDR1 is MRHNA, CDR2 SNTAGT.

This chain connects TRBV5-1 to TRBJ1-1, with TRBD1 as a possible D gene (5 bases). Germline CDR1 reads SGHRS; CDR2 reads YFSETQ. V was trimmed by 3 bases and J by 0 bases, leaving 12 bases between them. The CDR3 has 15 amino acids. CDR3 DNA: TGCGCCAGCAGCTCCGCTCTACAGGTGAACACTGAAGCTTTCTTT. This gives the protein CASSSALQVNTEAFF.

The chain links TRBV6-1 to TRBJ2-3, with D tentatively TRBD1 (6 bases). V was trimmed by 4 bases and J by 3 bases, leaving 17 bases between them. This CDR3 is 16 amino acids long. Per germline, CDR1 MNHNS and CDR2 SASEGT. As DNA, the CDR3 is TGTGCCAGCAGTGTCAATTCGGCAGGGGCTACAGATACGCAGTATTTT. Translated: CASSVNSAGATDTQYF.

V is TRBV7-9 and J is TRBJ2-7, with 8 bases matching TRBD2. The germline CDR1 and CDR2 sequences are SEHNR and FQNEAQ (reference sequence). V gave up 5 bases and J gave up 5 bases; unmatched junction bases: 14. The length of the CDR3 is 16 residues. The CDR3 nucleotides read TGTGCCAGCAGCCCACAAGGAAGCGGGAGTTTCCACGAGCAGTACTTC. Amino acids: CASSPQGSGSFHEQYF.

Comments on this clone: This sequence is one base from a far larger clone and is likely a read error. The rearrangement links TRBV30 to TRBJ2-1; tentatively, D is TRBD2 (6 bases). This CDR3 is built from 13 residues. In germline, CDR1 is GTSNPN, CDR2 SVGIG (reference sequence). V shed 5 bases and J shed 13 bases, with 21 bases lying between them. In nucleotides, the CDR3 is TGTGCCTGGGGTTCCATTTCCTGGACTATCCAGTTCTTC. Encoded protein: CAWGSISWTIQFF.

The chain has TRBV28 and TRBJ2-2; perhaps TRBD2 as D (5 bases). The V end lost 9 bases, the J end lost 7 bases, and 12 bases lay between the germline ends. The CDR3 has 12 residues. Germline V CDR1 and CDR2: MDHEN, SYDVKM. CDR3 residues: CARLGRGGELFF. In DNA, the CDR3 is TGTGCCAGACTTGGACGGGGCGGGGAGCTGTTTTTT.

CDR3 residues: CASSYFFRQREFGETQYF. The CDR3 DNA reads as TGTGCCAGCAGTTACTTTTTCCGGCAGCGGGAGTTTGGAGAGACCCAGTACTTC. The genes are TRBV6-7 and TRBJ2-5, with 8 bases fitting TRBD2. TRBV6-7 is classed as an ORF, of uncertain function. V was pared by 1 base and J by 4 bases, with 14 bases of the junction left unmatched. The length of the CDR3 is 18 residues.

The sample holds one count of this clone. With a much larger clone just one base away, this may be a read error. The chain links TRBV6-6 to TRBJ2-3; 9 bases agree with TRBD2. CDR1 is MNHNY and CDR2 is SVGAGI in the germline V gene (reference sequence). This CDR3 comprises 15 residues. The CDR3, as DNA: TGTGCCATCAGTTACTTTGGGACTAGCCCAGAGACGCAGTATTTT. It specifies CAISYFGTSPETQYF.

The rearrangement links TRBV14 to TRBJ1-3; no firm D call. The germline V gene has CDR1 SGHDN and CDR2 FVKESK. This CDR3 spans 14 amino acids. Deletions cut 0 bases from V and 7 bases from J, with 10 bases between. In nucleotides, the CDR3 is TGTGCCAGCAGCCAAGATGCTAGCTGGAACACCATATATTTT. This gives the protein CASSQDASWNTIYF.

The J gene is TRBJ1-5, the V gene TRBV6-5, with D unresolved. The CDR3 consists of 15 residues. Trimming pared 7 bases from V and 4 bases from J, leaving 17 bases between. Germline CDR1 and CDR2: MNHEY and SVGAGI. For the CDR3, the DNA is TGTGCCAGCAAGCCCAGGCCTGGCGGGAATCAGCCCCAGCATTTT. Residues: CASKPRPGGNQPQHF.

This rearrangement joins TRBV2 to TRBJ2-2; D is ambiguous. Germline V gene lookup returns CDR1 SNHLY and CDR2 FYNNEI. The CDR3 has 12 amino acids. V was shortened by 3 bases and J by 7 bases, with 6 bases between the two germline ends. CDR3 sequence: CASSDKIGELFF. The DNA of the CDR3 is TGTGCCAGCAGTGATAAGATCGGGGAGCTGTTTTTT.

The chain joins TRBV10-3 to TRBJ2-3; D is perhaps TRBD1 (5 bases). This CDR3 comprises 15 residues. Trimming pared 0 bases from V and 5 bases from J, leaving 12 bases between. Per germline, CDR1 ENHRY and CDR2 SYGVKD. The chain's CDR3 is CAISESGPAQDTQYF. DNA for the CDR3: TGTGCCATCAGTGAGTCGGGGCCAGCCCAAGATACGCAGTATTTT.

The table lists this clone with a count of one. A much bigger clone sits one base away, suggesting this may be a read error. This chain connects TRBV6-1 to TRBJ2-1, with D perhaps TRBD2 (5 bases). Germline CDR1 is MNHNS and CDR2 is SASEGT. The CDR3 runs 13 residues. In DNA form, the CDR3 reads TGTGCCAGCAGTGGTACTAGGGTGAATGAGCAGCTCTTC. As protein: CASSGTRVNEQLF.